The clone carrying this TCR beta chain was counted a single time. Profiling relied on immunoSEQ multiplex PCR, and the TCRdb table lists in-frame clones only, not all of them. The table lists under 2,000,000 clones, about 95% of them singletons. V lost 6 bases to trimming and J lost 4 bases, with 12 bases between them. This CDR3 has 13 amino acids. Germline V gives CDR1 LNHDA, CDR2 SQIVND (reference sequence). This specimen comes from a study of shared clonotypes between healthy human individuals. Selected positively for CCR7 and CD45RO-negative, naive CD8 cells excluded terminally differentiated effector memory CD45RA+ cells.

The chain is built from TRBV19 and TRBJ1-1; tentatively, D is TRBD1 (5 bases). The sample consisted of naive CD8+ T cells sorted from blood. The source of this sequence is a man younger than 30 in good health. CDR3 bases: TGTGCCAGTAGGATGGGGGGAGGCACTGAAGCTTTCTTT. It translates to CASRMGGGTEAFF.